The 16 T cell receptor beta chains listed next were all sequenced from one sample in a study of CD8+ T cells in alopecia areata. This sample's treatment: oral pan-JAK inhibitor, 5-10 mg twice daily. Collection of lesional scalp punch biopsies and peripheral blood was performed in alopecia areata patients. cDNA serving as the sequencing template came from extracted, reverse transcribed RNA. TCRdb's table, derived via immunoSEQ multiplex PCR, lists solely in-frame clones and lacks some. The sample has about 6,900 clones; approximately 71% are singletons. Sequencing used skin, obtained at week 4, from a patient treated with tofacitinib. Source of these receptors: a human donor with alopecia areata.

The chain carries TRBV11-2 and TRBJ1-5, with D perhaps TRBD1 (5 bases). V was clipped by 1 base and J by 1 base, with 8 bases between them. Germline CDR1 is SGHAT and CDR2 is FQNNGV. The CDR3 consists of 15 residues. The CDR3 region is CASSLGGWSNQPQHF. CDR3 sequence (DNA): TGTGCCAGCAGCTTAGGGGGGTGGAGCAATCAGCCCCAGCATTTT.

This sequence joins TRBV29-1 and TRBJ2-1; 7 positions agree with TRBD1. J was trimmed by 5 bases and V by 6 bases; bases with no gene match: 4. Germline assignment: CDR1 SQVTM and CDR2 ANQGSEA. This CDR3 region has 12 residues. The CDR3 DNA reads TGCAGCGTCCGGGACAGCCACAATGAGCAGTTCTTC. Residues: CSVRDSHNEQFF.

The V gene is TRBV2, the J gene TRBJ2-3, with 8 bases aligning to TRBD1. V shed 5 bases, J shed 3 bases, and the junction held 4 bases outside the gene matches. Germline CDR1 is SNHLY and CDR2 is FYNNEI. This CDR3 spans 14 amino acids. In nucleotides, the CDR3 is TGTGCCAGCAGTCGGACAGGGCTGACAGATACGCAGTATTTT. This translates into CASSRTGLTDTQYF.

This chain links TRBV6-5 with TRBJ2-1; 7 bases agree with TRBD1. The germline gives CDR1 MNHEY, CDR2 SVGAGI. V shed 2 bases and J 3 bases; nucleotides not matched to a gene: 1. This CDR3 has 14 residues. In DNA, the CDR3 is TGTGCCAGCAGTTACCGGACAGGCTACAATGAGCAGTTCTTC. It encodes CASSYRTGYNEQFF.

Concerning this clone: At one boundary the junction diverges from the germline segment, which might be a read error. This chain links TRBV15 with TRBJ1-1; D uncertain. The CDR3 sequence is 15 residues long. Germline values: CDR1 LNHNV, CDR2 YYDKDF (reference sequence). DNA of the CDR3: TGTGCCGCCAGCAGCGTCGCAGGAAATCCCTTGGAAGCTTTCTTT. This codes for CAASSVAGNPLEAFF.

The chain carries TRBV19 and TRBJ1-6, with D possibly matching TRBD1 (5 bases). The V and J ends lost 8 bases and 7 bases respectively, with 12 bases between them. Germline CDR1 LNHDA, CDR2 SQIVND (reference sequence). The CDR3 extends over 13 amino acids. CDR3 coding DNA: TGTGCCAGTTCCGGGACGGCGAATTCACCCCTCCACTTT. Protein: CASSGTANSPLHF.

The rearrangement joins TRBV5-1 to TRBJ2-2; D tentatively fits TRBD1 or TRBD2 (5 bases each). V lost 0 bases and J 2 bases, leaving 17 bases between the germline ends. The CDR3 loop spans 18 amino acids. CDR1 and CDR2 (germline): SGHRS, YFSETQ. The CDR3: CASSLAPQRGLNTGELFF. The CDR3 nucleotides read TGCGCCAGCAGCTTGGCCCCCCAACGGGGCCTTAACACCGGGGAGCTGTTTTTT.

This clone was observed a single time. The chain combines TRBV6-5 with TRBJ2-7, with TRBD1 as a possible D gene (6 bases). CDR1 is MNHEY and CDR2 is SVGAGI in the germline V gene. V lost 6 bases and J 2 bases, leaving 17 bases between the germline ends. The length of the CDR3 is 15 residues. CDR3 nucleotides: TGTGCCAGCAGCTTCCGGGACACCGGACCCTACGAGCAGTACTTC. This sequence encodes CASSFRDTGPYEQYF.

This clone has a handful of counts. This sequence joins TRBV5-1 and TRBJ2-1; 9 bases align to TRBD2. The CDR3 has 16 residues. J lost 1 base, V lost 0 bases, and 2 bases had no gene match. Germline CDR1 is SGHRS and CDR2 is YFSETQ. The CDR3 coding sequence is TGCGCCAGCAGCTTGGACGCGGGAGGGTCCTACAATGAGCAGTTCTTC. It yields the protein CASSLDAGGSYNEQFF.

V is TRBV4-1 and J is TRBJ2-7; tentatively, D is TRBD2 (5 bases). V shed 1 base and J shed 4 bases, with 14 bases lying between them. CDR1 and CDR2 from the germline V gene are MGHRA and YSYEKL. The CDR3 consists of 15 residues. The CDR3 nucleotides read TGCGCCAGCAGCCAAGCCTCGCAGTCGGGATACGAGCAGTACTTC. Encoded protein: CASSQASQSGYEQYF.

This sequence joins TRBV7-3 and TRBJ2-3; TRBD2 aligns across 9 bases. The CDR3 consists of 17 residues. Germline trimming cut 5 bases from V and 2 bases from J; bases unmatched to any gene: 11. The germline V gene encodes CDR1 SGHTA and CDR2 FQGTGA. The CDR3 here is CASSPRGWTSDTDTQYF. CDR3 bases: TGTGCCAGCAGCCCCCGGGGGTGGACTAGCGACACAGATACGCAGTATTTT.

The CDR3 nucleotides are TGTGCCATCACGAACCTTTGCGCCGGGGAGCTGTTTTTT. Protein: CAITNLCAGELFF. The V call is TRBV10-3, the J call TRBJ2-2; D uncertain. The CDR3 has 13 amino acids. Germline V lookup: CDR1 ENHRY, CDR2 SYGVKD. V dropped 7 bases and J dropped 6 bases, with 12 bases sitting between them.

The chain recombines TRBV7-2 with TRBJ2-7; a weak D match, TRBD1 (6 bases). The CDR3 sequence is 16 residues long. Germline V gene sequence: CDR1 SGHTA, CDR2 FQGNSA. The ends were cut back, 5 bases at V and 1 base at J, with 18 bases in the middle. This CDR3 is CASSPPRQGWSYEQYF. Written as DNA, the CDR3 is TGTGCCAGCAGCCCCCCGCGGCAGGGGTGGTCCTACGAGCAGTACTTC.

For the CDR3, the DNA is TGTGCCAGCAGTGAACCCGGGACTAGCGCCACCTACGAGCAGTACTTC. It yields the protein CASSEPGTSATYEQYF. The J gene is TRBJ2-7, the V gene TRBV25-1, with 10 bases that match TRBD2. Germline loops: CDR1 MGHDK, CDR2 SYGVNS. The CDR3 has 16 residues. J gave up 2 bases and V 2 bases, and 6 bases lay outside the gene matches.

V is TRBV12-5 and J is TRBJ1-6; TRBD1 is a possible D gene (5 bases). The CDR3 consists of 12 residues. CDR1 is LGHNT and CDR2 is FRNRAP in the germline V gene. Trimming took 5 bases from V and 12 from J, leaving 11 bases between them. CDR3 amino acids: CASGHKGKPLHF. CDR3 bases: TGTGCTAGTGGTCACAAGGGGAAACCCCTCCACTTT.

This sequence joins TRBV6-1 and TRBJ2-5; D possibly uses TRBD1 or TRBD2 (5 bases each). The J call may be wrong; the DNA end is better matched by TRBJ2-7. Per germline, CDR1 MNHNS and CDR2 SASEGT. This CDR3 is 13 amino acids long. This CDR3 is CASKRGRDYEQYF. CDR3 nucleotide sequence: TGTGCCAGCAAGAGGGGCAGAGACTACGAGCAGTACTTC.